Described below is a single TCR beta chain sequence and its context. Other DNA sequences from this sample encode an identical CDR3 as well. This specimen belongs to a study of shared clonotypes between healthy human individuals. Looking at the study overall: CD4 naive cells filled three plates per donor, CD4 memory three, CD8 naive two and CD8 memory one.

The germline CDR1 and CDR2 sequences are SGHTA and FQGTGA. With V trimmed by 0 bases and J by 8 bases, 5 bases remained unmatched. The CDR3 spans 14 residues. Deep was the level used in running the assay. Measured with immunoSEQ multiplex PCR; TCRdb has only the in-frame clones, and not every one. The sample has 2 million to 2.5 million clones, 80% to 95% seen once. The chain carries TRBV7-3 and TRBJ1-2; TRBD1 aligns across 8 bases. The sequence was collected from a young man in good health. Some clones in this sample may be carry-over from other donors' samples. The sequenced sample consisted of naive CD4+ T cells from PBMCs. Stated subset: CD45RA+ positively selected. CDR3 protein: CASSLTGQGAGYTF. As DNA, the CDR3 is TGTGCCAGCAGCTTAACCGGACAGGGCGCGGGCTACACCTTC.